The rows below give T cell receptor beta chains drawn from one sample of a study of identical twins. One entry per CDR3 protein results from TCRdb running MiXCR on the 5' RACE reads. The sample shows 400,000 to 500,000 distinct CDR3 sequences, approximately 17% of them seen only once. Specimen: naive T cells sorted from blood. The receptors originated from a man aged 50 or older in good health. CDR3s include the opening cysteine and the closing phenylalanine or tryptophan. The order of the fields is clone size, D gene, V gene, J gene, CDR3 length, CDR3 protein, CDR3 DNA. A D gene is named only where the DNA matches it firmly. Rows give clone size only sometimes, using once, few, many, or a class for an expanded clone.

clone_size: few
d_call: -
v_call: TRBV6-2/TRBV6-3
j_call: TRBJ2-7
cdr3_length: 13
cdr3_aa: CASRYSGFYEQYF
cdr3_nt: TGTGCCAGCAGGTATTCAGGGTTCTACGAGCAGTACTTC

clone_size: many
d_call: -
v_call: TRBV20-1
j_call: TRBJ2-1
cdr3_length: 15
cdr3_aa: CSASRGVGVVDEQFF
cdr3_nt: TGCAGTGCTAGTCGAGGAGTGGGGGTGGTCGATGAGCAGTTCTTC

clone_size: -
d_call: -
v_call: TRBV9
j_call: TRBJ2-1
cdr3_length: 13
cdr3_aa: CASSAGRPNEQFF
cdr3_nt: TGTGCCAGCAGCGCGGGACGCCCCAATGAGCAGTTCTTC

clone_size: -
d_call: TRBD1
v_call: TRBV4-2
j_call: TRBJ1-5
cdr3_length: 14
cdr3_aa: CASSLQTGDQPQHF
cdr3_nt: TGTGCCAGCAGCCTCCAGACAGGGGATCAGCCCCAGCATTTT

clone_size: many
d_call: -
v_call: TRBV12-3/TRBV12-4
j_call: TRBJ2-4
cdr3_length: 15
cdr3_aa: CASSPGGLGKNIQYF
cdr3_nt: TGTGCCAGCAGCCCAGGAGGACTGGGGAAAAACATTCAGTACTTC

clone_size: -
d_call: -
v_call: TRBV28
j_call: TRBJ2-3
cdr3_length: 14
cdr3_aa: CASSLARHPDTQYF
cdr3_nt: TGTGCCAGCAGTCTAGCCAGACATCCAGATACGCAGTATTTT

clone_size: few
d_call: -
v_call: TRBV5-1
j_call: TRBJ2-7
cdr3_length: 12
cdr3_aa: CASSFEGNEQYF
cdr3_nt: TGCGCCAGCAGCTTTGAAGGGAACGAGCAGTACTTC

clone_size: -
d_call: -
v_call: TRBV12-3/TRBV12-4
j_call: TRBJ2-2
cdr3_length: 16
cdr3_aa: CASTSARLANTGELFF
cdr3_nt: TGTGCCAGCACATCGGCCCGACTCGCGAACACCGGGGAGCTGTTTTTT

clone_size: -
d_call: TRBD1
v_call: TRBV4-2
j_call: TRBJ2-7
cdr3_length: 15
cdr3_aa: CASSQTTGGFYEQYF
cdr3_nt: TGTGCCAGCAGCCAAACAACAGGGGGATTCTACGAGCAGTACTTC

clone_size: many
d_call: TRBD2
v_call: TRBV29-1
j_call: TRBJ2-7
cdr3_length: 13
cdr3_aa: CSVLSGNTGEQYF
cdr3_nt: TGCAGCGTCCTTAGCGGGAATACGGGCGAGCAGTACTTC

clone_size: -
d_call: -
v_call: TRBV5-1
j_call: TRBJ2-1
cdr3_length: 11
cdr3_aa: CASSYESEQFF
cdr3_nt: TGCGCCAGCAGCTATGAGTCAGAGCAGTTCTTC

clone_size: many
d_call: -
v_call: TRBV4-1
j_call: TRBJ2-7
cdr3_length: 13
cdr3_aa: CASSLTSGHEQYF
cdr3_nt: TGCGCCAGCAGCCTTACATCGGGGCACGAGCAGTACTTC

clone_size: many
d_call: -
v_call: TRBV7-9
j_call: TRBJ2-3
cdr3_length: 15
cdr3_aa: CASSSGNSPTDTQYF
cdr3_nt: TGTGCCAGCAGCTCCGGTAATTCCCCCACAGATACGCAGTATTTT

clone_size: -
d_call: -
v_call: TRBV24-1
j_call: TRBJ2-1
cdr3_length: 14
cdr3_aa: CATSFPNEGLPQFF
cdr3_nt: TGTGCCACCAGTTTCCCGAATGAGGGGTTGCCACAGTTCTTC

clone_size: many
d_call: -
v_call: TRBV10-3
j_call: TRBJ2-1
cdr3_length: 16
cdr3_aa: CAISEGGGPSYNEQFF
cdr3_nt: TGTGCCATCAGTGAGGGGGGGGGCCCCTCCTACAATGAGCAGTTCTTC